Given below is one T cell receptor (beta chain) in context. The antigen is not known. The data originate from a study of shared clonotypes between healthy human individuals. CD8 cells regarded as naive lacked CD45RO, were positively chosen for CCR7, and omitted terminally differentiated effector memory CD45RA+ cells. The V end was cut by 5 bases, the J end by 0 bases, with 8 bases between. This CDR3 spans 13 amino acids. The germline V gene encodes CDR1 SGHVS and CDR2 FQNEAQ. Per the study methods: As immunoSEQ supplied junction-only sequences (without quality scores), filtering differed. Some clones are missing from TCRdb's copy, which holds only in-frame ones; the method was immunoSEQ multiplex PCR. V and J calls and clone size come straight from that table; D and trimming were deduced from the DNA. The sample contains about 680,000 clones, about 91% of which appear only once. The study, taken as a whole, reports: Approximately 5.4% of naive CD4 clonotypes were common to several donors. The sole specimen, blood, was sampled, and tissue repertoires likely differ.

The clonotype comes from a man aged 25 to 40 in good health. The chain couples TRBV7-8 to TRBJ2-7; D gene uncertain. Specimen: naive CD8+ T cells sorted from blood. The CDR3 reads CASSHTNSYEQYF. In DNA form, the CDR3 reads TGTGCCAGCAGCCACACTAACTCCTACGAGCAGTACTTC.